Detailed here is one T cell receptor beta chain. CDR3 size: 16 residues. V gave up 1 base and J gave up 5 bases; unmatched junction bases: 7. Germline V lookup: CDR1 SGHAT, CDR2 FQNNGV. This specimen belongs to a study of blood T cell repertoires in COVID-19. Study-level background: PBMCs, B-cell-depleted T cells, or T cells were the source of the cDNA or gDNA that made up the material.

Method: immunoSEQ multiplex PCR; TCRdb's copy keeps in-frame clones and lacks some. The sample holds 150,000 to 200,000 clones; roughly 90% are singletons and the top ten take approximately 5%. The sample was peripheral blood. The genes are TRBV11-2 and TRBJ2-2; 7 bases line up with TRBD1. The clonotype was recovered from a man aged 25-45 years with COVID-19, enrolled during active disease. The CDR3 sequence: CASSLARDRETGELFF. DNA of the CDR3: TGTGCCAGCAGCTTAGCACGCGACAGGGAGACCGGGGAGCTGTTTTTT.